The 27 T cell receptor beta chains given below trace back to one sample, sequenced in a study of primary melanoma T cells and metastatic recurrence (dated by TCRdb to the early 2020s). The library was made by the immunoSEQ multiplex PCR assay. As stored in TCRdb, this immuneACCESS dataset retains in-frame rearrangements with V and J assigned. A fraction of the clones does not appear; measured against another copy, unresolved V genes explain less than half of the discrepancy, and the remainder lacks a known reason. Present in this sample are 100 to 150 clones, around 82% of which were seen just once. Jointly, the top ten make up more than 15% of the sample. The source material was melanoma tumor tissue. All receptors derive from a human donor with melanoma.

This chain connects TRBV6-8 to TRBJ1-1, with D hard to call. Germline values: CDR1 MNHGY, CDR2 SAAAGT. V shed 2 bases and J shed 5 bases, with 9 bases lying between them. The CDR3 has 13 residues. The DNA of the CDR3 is TGTGCCAGCAGTTACGAGCGGTTTACTGAAGCTTTCTTT. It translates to CASSYERFTEAFF.

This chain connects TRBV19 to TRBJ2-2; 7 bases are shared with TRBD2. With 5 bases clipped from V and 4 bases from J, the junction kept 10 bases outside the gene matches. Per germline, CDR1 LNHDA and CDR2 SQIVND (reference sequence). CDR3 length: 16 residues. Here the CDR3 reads CASSPQTSYSTGELFF. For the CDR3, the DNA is TGTGCCAGTAGTCCCCAGACTAGCTATTCCACCGGGGAGCTGTTTTTT.

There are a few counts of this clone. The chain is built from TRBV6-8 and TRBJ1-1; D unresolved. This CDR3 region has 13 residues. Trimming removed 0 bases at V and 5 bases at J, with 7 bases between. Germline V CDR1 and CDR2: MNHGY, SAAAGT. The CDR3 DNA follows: TGTGCCAGCAGTTACTCGGGTTGGACTGAAGCTTTCTTT. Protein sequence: CASSYSGWTEAFF.

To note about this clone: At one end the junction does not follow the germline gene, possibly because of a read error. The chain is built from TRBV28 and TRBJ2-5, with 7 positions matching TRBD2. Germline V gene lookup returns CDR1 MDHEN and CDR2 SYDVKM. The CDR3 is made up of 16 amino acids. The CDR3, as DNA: TGTACCAGCTCCGCGGGGGAAAGGGGCCACCAAGAGACCCAGTACTTC. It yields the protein CTSSAGERGHQETQYF.

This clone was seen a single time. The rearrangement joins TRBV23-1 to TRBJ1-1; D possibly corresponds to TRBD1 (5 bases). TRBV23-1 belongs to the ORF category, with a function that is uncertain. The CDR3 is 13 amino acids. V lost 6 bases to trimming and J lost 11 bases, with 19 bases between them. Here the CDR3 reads CASSSGTEDGAFF. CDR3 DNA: TGCGCCAGCAGCTCCGGGACTGAGGATGGGGCTTTCTTT.

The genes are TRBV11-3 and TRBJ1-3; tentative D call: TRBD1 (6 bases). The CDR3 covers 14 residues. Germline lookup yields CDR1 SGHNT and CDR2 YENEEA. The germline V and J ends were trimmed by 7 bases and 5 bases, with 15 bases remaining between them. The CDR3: CASTLQGPRNTIYF. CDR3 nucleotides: TGTGCCAGCACCCTTCAGGGGCCCCGAAACACCATATATTTT.

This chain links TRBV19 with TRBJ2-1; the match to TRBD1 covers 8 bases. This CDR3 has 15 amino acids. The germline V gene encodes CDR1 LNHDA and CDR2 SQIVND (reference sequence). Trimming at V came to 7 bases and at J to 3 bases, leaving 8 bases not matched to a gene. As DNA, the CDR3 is TGTGCCAGTAAACAAGACAGGGGTTACTACAATGAGCAGTTCTTC. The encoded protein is CASKQDRGYYNEQFF.

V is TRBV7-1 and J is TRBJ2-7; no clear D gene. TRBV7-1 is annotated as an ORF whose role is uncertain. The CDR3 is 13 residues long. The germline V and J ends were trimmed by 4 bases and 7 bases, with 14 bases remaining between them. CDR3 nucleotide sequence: TGTGCCAGCAGCTTAGTTAAGCATCGGGAGCAGTACTTC. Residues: CASSLVKHREQYF.

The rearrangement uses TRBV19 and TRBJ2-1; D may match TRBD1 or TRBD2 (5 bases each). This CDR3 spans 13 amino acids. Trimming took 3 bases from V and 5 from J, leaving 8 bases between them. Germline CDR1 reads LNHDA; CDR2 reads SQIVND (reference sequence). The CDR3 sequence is CASSILGDNEQFF. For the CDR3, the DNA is TGTGCCAGTAGTATTCTGGGGGACAATGAGCAGTTCTTC. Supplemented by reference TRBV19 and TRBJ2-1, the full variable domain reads DGGITQSPKYLFRKEGQNVTLSCEQNLNHDAMYWYRQDPGQGLRLIYYSQIVNDFQKGDIAEGYSVSREKKESFPLTVTSAQKNPTAFYLCASSILGDNEQFFGPGTRLTVL.

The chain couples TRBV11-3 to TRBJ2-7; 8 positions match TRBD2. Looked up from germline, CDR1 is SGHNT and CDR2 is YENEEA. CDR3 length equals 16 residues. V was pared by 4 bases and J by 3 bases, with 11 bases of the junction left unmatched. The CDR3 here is CASSSSAGAAHYEQYF. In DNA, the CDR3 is TGTGCCAGCAGCTCCTCAGCGGGGGCCGCACACTACGAGCAGTACTTC.

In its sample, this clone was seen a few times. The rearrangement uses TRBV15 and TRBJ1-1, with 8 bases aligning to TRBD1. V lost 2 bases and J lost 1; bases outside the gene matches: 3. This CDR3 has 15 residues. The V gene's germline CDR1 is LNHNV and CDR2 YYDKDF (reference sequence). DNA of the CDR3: TGTGCCACCAGCAGACGACAGGGGACGAACACTGAAGCTTTCTTT. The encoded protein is CATSRRQGTNTEAFF.

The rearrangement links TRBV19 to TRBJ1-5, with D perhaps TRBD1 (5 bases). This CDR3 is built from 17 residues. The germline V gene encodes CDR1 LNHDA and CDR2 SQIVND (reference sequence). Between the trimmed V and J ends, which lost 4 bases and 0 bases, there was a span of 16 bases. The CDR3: CASSTPRQKNSNQPQHF. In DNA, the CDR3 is TGTGCCAGTAGTACACCTAGACAGAAAAATAGCAATCAGCCCCAGCATTTT.

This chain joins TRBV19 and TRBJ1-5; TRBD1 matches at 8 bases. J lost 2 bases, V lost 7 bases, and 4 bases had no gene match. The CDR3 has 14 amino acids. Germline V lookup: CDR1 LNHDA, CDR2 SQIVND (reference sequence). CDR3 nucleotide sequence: TGTGCCAGTACTAACAGGGGGGGCAATCAGCCCCAGCATTTT. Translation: CASTNRGGNQPQHF.

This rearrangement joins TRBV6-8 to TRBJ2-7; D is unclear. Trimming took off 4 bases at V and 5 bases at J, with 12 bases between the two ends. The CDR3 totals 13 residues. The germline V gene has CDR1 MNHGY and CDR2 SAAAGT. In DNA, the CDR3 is TGTGCCAGCAGTTTAAGGTGGTTAGACGAGCAGTACTTC. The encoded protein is CASSLRWLDEQYF.

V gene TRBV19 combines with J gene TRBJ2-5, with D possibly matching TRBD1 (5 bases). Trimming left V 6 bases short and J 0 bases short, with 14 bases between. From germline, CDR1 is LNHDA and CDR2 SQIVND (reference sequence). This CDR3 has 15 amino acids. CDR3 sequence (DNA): TGTGCCAGTAGCCAGGGTTTATGGGACCAAGAGACCCAGTACTTC. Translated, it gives CASSQGLWDQETQYF.

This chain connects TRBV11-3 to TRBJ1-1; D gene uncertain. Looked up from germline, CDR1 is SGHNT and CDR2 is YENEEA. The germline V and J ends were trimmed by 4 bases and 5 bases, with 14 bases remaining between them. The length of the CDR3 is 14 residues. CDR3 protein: CASSSGGVTTEAFF. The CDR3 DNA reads TGTGCCAGCAGCTCAGGTGGAGTTACAACTGAAGCTTTCTTT. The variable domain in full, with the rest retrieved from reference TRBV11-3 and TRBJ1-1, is EAGVVQSPRYKIIEKKQPVAFWCNPISGHNTLYWYLQNLGQGPELLIRYENEEAVDDSQLPKDRFSAERLKGVDSTLKIQPAELGDSAVYLCASSSGGVTTEAFFGQGTRLTVV.

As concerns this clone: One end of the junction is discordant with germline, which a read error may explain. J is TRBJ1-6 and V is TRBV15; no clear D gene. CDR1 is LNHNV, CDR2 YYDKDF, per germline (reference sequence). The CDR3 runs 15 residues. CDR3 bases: TGTGCCACCAGCAGAGATCTGTCGACAAACTCACTCCTCCACTTT. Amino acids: CATSRDLSTNSLLHF.

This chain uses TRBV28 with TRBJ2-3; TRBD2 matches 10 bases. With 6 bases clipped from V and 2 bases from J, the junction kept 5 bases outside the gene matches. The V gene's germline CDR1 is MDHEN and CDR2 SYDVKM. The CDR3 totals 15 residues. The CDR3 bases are TGTGCCAGCAGCCCGAGCGGGAGGGCCACAGATACGCAGTATTTT. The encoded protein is CASSPSGRATDTQYF.

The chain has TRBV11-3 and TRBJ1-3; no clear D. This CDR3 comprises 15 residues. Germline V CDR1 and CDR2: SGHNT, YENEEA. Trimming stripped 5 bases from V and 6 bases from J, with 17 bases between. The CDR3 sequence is CASSQVLEELNTIYF. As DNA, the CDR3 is TGTGCCAGCAGCCAAGTTTTGGAGGAACTAAACACCATATATTTT.

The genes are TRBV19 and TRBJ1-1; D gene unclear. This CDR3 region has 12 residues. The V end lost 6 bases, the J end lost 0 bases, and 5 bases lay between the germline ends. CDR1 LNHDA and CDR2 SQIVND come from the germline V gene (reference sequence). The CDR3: CASSWMNTEAFF. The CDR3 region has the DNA TGTGCCAGTAGCTGGATGAACACTGAAGCTTTCTTT. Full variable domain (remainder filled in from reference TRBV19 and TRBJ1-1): DGGITQSPKYLFRKEGQNVTLSCEQNLNHDAMYWYRQDPGQGLRLIYYSQIVNDFQKGDIAEGYSVSREKKESFPLTVTSAQKNPTAFYLCASSWMNTEAFFGQGTRLTVV.

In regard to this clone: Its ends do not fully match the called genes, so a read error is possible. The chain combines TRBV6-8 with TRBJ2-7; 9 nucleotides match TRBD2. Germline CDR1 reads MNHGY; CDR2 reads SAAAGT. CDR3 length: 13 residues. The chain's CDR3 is CAISFSGRYEQYF. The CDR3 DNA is TGTGCCATCAGTTTTAGCGGGAGATACGAGCAGTACTTC.

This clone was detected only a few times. The CDR3 sequence is CATSKDWGSSYEQYF. DNA of the CDR3: TGTGCCACCAGCAAAGACTGGGGCAGCTCCTACGAGCAGTACTTC. The chain recombines TRBV15 with TRBJ2-7; weak D call: TRBD1 (5 bases). CDR1 and CDR2 from the germline V gene are LNHNV and YYDKDF (reference sequence). V was clipped by 4 bases and J by 0 bases, with 13 bases between them. The CDR3 consists of 15 residues. Full variable domain (remainder filled in from reference TRBV15 and TRBJ2-7): DAMVIQNPRYQVTQFGKPVTLSCSQTLNHNVMYWYQQKSSQAPKLLFHYYDKDFNNEADTPDNFQSRRPNTSFCFLDIRSPGLGDTAMYLCATSKDWGSSYEQYFGPGTRLTVT.

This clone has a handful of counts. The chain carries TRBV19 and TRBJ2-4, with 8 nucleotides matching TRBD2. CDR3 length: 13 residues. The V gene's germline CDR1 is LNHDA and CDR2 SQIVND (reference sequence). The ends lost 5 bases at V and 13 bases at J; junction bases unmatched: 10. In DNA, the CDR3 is TGTGCCAGTAGTGCCGGGACTAGAACTAGCCAGTACTTC. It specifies CASSAGTRTSQYF.

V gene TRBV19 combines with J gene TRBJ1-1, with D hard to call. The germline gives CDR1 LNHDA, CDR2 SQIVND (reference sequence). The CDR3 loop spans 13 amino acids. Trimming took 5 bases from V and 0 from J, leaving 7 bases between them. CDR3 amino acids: CASSFNMNTEAFF. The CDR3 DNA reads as TGTGCCAGTAGTTTCAATATGAACACTGAAGCTTTCTTT.

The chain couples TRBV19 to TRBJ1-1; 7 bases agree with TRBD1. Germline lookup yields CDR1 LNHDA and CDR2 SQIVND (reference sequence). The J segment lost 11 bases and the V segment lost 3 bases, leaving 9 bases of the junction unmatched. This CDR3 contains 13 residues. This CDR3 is CASSMVTGSGAFF. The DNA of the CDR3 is TGTGCCAGTAGTATGGTGACAGGGAGCGGGGCTTTCTTT.

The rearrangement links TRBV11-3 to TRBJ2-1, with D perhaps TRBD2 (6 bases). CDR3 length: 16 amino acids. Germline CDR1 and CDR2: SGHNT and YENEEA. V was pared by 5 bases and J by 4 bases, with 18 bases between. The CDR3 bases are TGTGCCAGCAGCGTAGGGGCGGGGCCCCTTTACAATGAGCAGTTCTTC. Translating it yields CASSVGAGPLYNEQFF.

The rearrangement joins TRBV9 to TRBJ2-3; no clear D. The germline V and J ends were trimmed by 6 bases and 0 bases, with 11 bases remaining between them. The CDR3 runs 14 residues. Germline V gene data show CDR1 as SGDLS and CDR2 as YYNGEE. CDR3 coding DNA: TGTGCCAGCACCACGGGCCGGAGCACAGATACGCAGTATTTT. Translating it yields CASTTGRSTDTQYF.